This T cell receptor beta chain was sequenced for a study of blood T cell repertoires in COVID-19. Overall study: Sites across the United States, Italy and Spain contributed samples from acute and convalescent COVID-19. Sample material is recorded as cDNA or gDNA derived from T cells, B-cell-depleted T cells, or PBMCs.

How the authors handled the data: Estimation of nucleated cell counts relied on the amplification of reference gene primers. Repertoires were generated with immunoSEQ multiplex PCR, while TCRdb's copy carries only in-frame clones and drops some. For V, J and clone size, that table is used; D and trimming come from the DNA. This sample has roughly 70,000 clones, with 76% found just once. Per germline, CDR1 MNHEY and CDR2 SMNVEV (reference sequence). V lost 2 bases and J lost 5; bases outside the gene matches: 3. The CDR3 is 14 residues long. Recruited during active infection, patients (from Seattle) were subsequently followed longitudinally.

The V and J genes are TRBV27 and TRBJ2-1, with 7 bases matching TRBD2. The receptor was derived from a man between 60 and 75 years old with COVID-19, enrolled during active disease. The sequenced material came from peripheral blood. As DNA, the CDR3 is TGTGCCAGCAGTTTAACTAGCGACCACAATGAGCAGTTCTTC. Amino acid sequence: CASSLTSDHNEQFF.